This paragraph covers one TCR beta chain sequence. No cognate antigen has been identified for it. No base-level quality is on record; no much larger clone is a single base apart. CDR1 KGHDR and CDR2 SFDVKD are derived from the germline V gene. The CDR3, from cysteine to phenylalanine, totals 16 residues. The kept DNA is CDR3 alone, 48 bases in frame from the first base. The V end gives up 4 bases and the J end 0 bases, leaving 5 bases in the junction not matched to a gene. TCRbeta CDR3 regions were amplified from genomic DNA using the immunoSEQ Assay, a bias-controlled multiplex PCR. As for the authors' bioinformatics: The number of nucleated cells in each sample was estimated from the amplification of reference gene primers within the assay. To quantify the absolute abundance of each unique TCRbeta CDR3 rearrangement, sequence reads were collapsed and filtered. For each sample, productive Simpson clonality was calculated by taking the square root of Simpson's diversity index across productive rearrangements. This immuneACCESS table, as held by TCRdb, lists in-frame sequences with V and J called but not all clones. Of the missing ones, under half trace to an unresolved V gene in checked studies; the others have no known cause. V and J calls and clone size come straight from that table; D and trimming were deduced from the DNA. The sample has 100,000 to 150,000 clones on record, 86% of them singletons. About 5.7% of the sample rests with the top ten.

Whole blood was collected in K2EDTA tubes by collaborating institutions according to the institutions' own protocols. For TCRbeta analysis, collaborators shipped samples as frozen whole blood, isolated PBMCs, or DNA extracted from either of those sample types. This entry belongs to a study of blood T cell repertoires in COVID-19 (TCRdb year 2020). Some background on the complete study: Samples covering the acute and convalescent phases of COVID-19 were provided by collaborators in the United States, Italy and Spain. The samples were drawn from the first 160 participants of the ongoing ImmuneRACE study and from over a thousand subjects provided by 6 global collaborators. Where available, HLA class I and class II types were obtained from metadata supplied by the sample provider rather than from assay-based typing. The dataset comprised deeply sampled blood TCRbeta repertoires from subjects exposed to, actively infected with, or recovered from COVID-19. The repertoires were made available in a free public database intended to serve as a resource for research on the immune response to SARS-CoV-2. The material from the prospective study consisted of cDNA or gDNA derived from T cells, B-cell-depleted T cells, or PBMCs. A de-identified subject ID, COVID-19 status, age in years and sex were almost always included in the sample metadata.

Here is what the overall study found, with its caveats: The quantity of clinical and demographic metadata differed by source and by participant and was supplied without curation.

Sequencing was performed on peripheral blood. Here the chain combines TRBV24-1 and TRBJ2-1; 7 of the junction bases match TRBD2. The origin of this receptor is a human donor in a cohort sampled during active COVID-19. The CDR3 region: CATSEPSGGSYNEQFF. In nucleotides, the sequence is TGTGCCACCAGTGAACCTAGCGGAGGCTCCTACAATGAGCAGTTCTTC.